These 14 T cell receptor beta chains were all obtained from the same sample, sequenced in a study of blood T cells in healthy people across ages. Sample-barcoded 5' priming and a J-beta primer mix drove a second PCR of roughly 7 to 11 cycles. TCRdb redid the calling of the 5' RACE reads with MiXCR, one entry per CDR3 protein. The sample lists over 500,000 distinct CDR3 sequences; around a quarter were seen once. These sequences were also reported in another study, on T cells of mothers and their children.

Input material: blood. These TCRs come from a boy younger than 10 in good health.

In this sample, this clonotype turned up a few times. The chain is built from TRBV9 and TRBJ2-6; no definite D call. Germline CDR1 reads SGDLS; CDR2 reads YYNGEE. The CDR3 totals 14 residues. V was shortened by 4 bases and J by 2 bases, with 7 bases between the two germline ends. The CDR3 loop is CASSFSPGANVLTF. The CDR3 DNA reads as TGTGCCAGCAGCTTTTCACCTGGGGCCAACGTCCTGACTTTC.

This clonotype was counted between two and nine times. The chain has TRBV29-1 and TRBJ2-5; 7 bases align to TRBD2. The CDR3 covers 13 residues. The V and J ends lost 5 bases and 5 bases, in that order; junction bases with no gene match: 8. The germline V gene encodes CDR1 SQVTM and CDR2 ANQGSEA. In DNA form, the CDR3 reads TGCAGCGTTAAGGGGAGGGCCCGGGAGACCCAGTACTTC. This sequence encodes CSVKGRARETQYF. Drawing the rest from reference TRBV29-1 and TRBJ2-5, the complete variable domain is SAVISQKPSRDICQRGTSLTIQCQVDSQVTMMFWYRQQPGQSLTLIATANQGSEATYESGFVIDKFPISRPNLTFSTLTVSNMSPEDSSIYLCSVKGRARETQYFGPGTRLLVL.

This clonotype has a handful of counts. The gene calls are TRBV29-1 and TRBJ1-2, with TRBD1 matching over 8 bases. CDR1 SQVTM and CDR2 ANQGSEA come from the germline V gene. The CDR3 length is 13 residues. With 4 bases clipped from V and 6 bases from J, the junction kept 7 bases outside the gene matches. CDR3 protein: CSVARDRRDGYTF. The CDR3 DNA sequence: TGCAGCGTTGCTCGGGACAGGAGAGATGGCTACACCTTC.

This clonotype came up a few times. This chain joins TRBV12-3 or TRBV12-4 and TRBJ2-7; 7 bases match TRBD1. This CDR3 contains 14 residues. With 7 bases clipped from V and 6 bases from J, the junction kept 12 bases outside the gene matches. In nucleotides, the CDR3 is TGTGCCAGCACCCTGACAGGGACCCTAAGCGAGCAGTACTTC. This translates into CASTLTGTLSEQYF.

V and J are TRBV19 and TRBJ1-6, with a weak D call TRBD1 (5 bases). Germline-derived CDR1 and CDR2 are LNHDA and SQIVND (reference sequence). Between the trimmed V and J ends, which lost 4 bases and 7 bases, there was a span of 14 bases. The CDR3 totals 15 residues. Here the CDR3 DNA reads TGTGCCAGTAGTACCGCCGGGACGGTGAATTCACCCCTCCACTTT. The encoded protein is CASSTAGTVNSPLHF.

The gene calls are TRBV19 and TRBJ2-5; the D is unclear. Germline values: CDR1 LNHDA, CDR2 SQIVND (reference sequence). The CDR3 loop spans 13 amino acids. Trimming stripped 5 bases from V and 4 bases from J, with 11 bases between. In DNA, the CDR3 is TGTGCCAGTAGTCCGCAGTCTGGAGAGACCCAGTACTTC. Translation: CASSPQSGETQYF.

CDR3 in amino acids: CASAFGDSYYGYTF. CDR3 DNA: TGTGCCAGCGCCTTCGGGGACAGCTACTATGGCTACACCTTC. The J gene is TRBJ1-2, the V gene TRBV6-2 or TRBV6-3; TRBD1 matches at 7 bases. Germline CDR1 MNHEY, CDR2 SVGEGT. The CDR3 loop spans 14 amino acids. J was trimmed by 3 bases and V by 8 bases; bases with no gene match: 9.

This sequence joins TRBV6-2 or TRBV6-3 and TRBJ1-1, with TRBD1 as a possible D gene (6 bases). The germline V and J ends were trimmed by 6 bases and 4 bases, with 12 bases remaining between them. Germline V gives CDR1 MNHEY, CDR2 SVGEGT. This CDR3 spans 13 amino acids. CDR3 nucleotides: TGTGCCAGCAGAAAACAGGGTATCACTGAAGCTTTCTTT. This encodes CASRKQGITEAFF.

The genes are TRBV6-5 and TRBJ1-6; TRBD1 aligns across 7 bases. The CDR3 extends over 15 amino acids. Germline CDR1 MNHEY, CDR2 SVGAGI. After removal of 6 bases from V and 7 bases from J, the junction contained 9 bases not matched to a gene. CDR3 in DNA: TGTGCCAGCAGCCGTGGTGCAGGGGGAAATTCACCCCTCCACTTT. As protein: CASSRGAGGNSPLHF.

The chain combines TRBV10-3 with TRBJ2-5; TRBD1 is a possible D gene (5 bases). TRBJ2-7 explains the end of the DNA better; the J call may be wrong. CDR3 length: 12 amino acids. CDR1 is ENHRY and CDR2 is SYGVKD in the germline V gene. This CDR3 reads CAISLSGPEQYF. The CDR3 DNA reads TGTGCCATCAGCCTATCAGGGCCCGAGCAGTACTTC.

V and J are TRBV7-9 and TRBJ2-4; D gene uncertain. The CDR3 runs to 14 residues. Trimming shortened V by 0 bases and J by 5 bases, and 8 bases separated the two germline ends. CDR1 is SEHNR and CDR2 is FQNEAQ in the germline V gene (reference sequence). CDR3 amino acids: CASSLASQENIQYF. The CDR3 DNA follows: TGTGCCAGCAGCTTAGCTAGCCAGGAAAACATTCAGTACTTC.

This clonotype was observed a few times. CDR3 nucleotides: TGTGCCAGCAGTATGCGGGTTCAAGAGACCCAGTACTTC. Protein: CASSMRVQETQYF. This chain uses TRBV6-2 or TRBV6-3 with TRBJ2-5, with a tentative D call TRBD2 (5 bases). The CDR3 contains 13 residues. V gave up 5 bases and J gave up 2 bases, with 9 bases separating them. Germline V gene lookup returns CDR1 MNHEY and CDR2 SVGEGT.

This chain connects TRBV3-1 to TRBJ2-5, with D maybe TRBD2 (5 bases). Germline V gene data show CDR1 as LGHDT and CDR2 as YNNKEL (reference sequence). CDR3 length: 15 residues. Trimming took off 0 bases at V and 5 bases at J, with 13 bases between the two ends. This CDR3 reads CASSQEVTWEETQYF. For the CDR3, the DNA is TGTGCCAGCAGCCAAGAAGTGACGTGGGAGGAGACCCAGTACTTC.

This clonotype has just a few counts. This chain links TRBV21-1 with TRBJ2-1; the table's D call of TRBD1 was not tested on the DNA. TRBV21-1 is a pseudogene. The length of the CDR3 is 14 residues. CDR3 DNA: TGTGCCAGCACTCGGGGCAGGGAAAACAATGAGCAGTTCTTC. This translates into CASTRGRENNEQFF.